The 12 T cell receptor beta chains in this list originate from one sample, sequenced in a study of blood T cell repertoires in COVID-19. The assay was immunoSEQ multiplex PCR, and TCRdb's table has in-frame clones only and misses some. The sample records around 340,000 clones, 89% being singletons. The material sequenced was peripheral blood. All receptors come from a woman aged 55-75 years with COVID-19, enrolled during active disease.

The chain employs TRBV6-5 and TRBJ1-2; the D gene is possibly TRBD1 (5 bases). The length of the CDR3 is 15 residues. V lost 6 bases and J 0 bases, leaving 14 bases between the germline ends. Germline CDR1 reads MNHEY; CDR2 reads SVGAGI. CDR3 residues: CASRNGDRPNYGYTF. The CDR3 bases are TGTGCCAGCAGAAATGGCGACAGACCTAACTATGGCTACACCTTC.

The rearrangement uses TRBV6-5 and TRBJ1-2, with 10 positions matching TRBD1. This CDR3 region has 14 residues. CDR1 is MNHEY and CDR2 is SVGAGI in the germline V gene. J was trimmed by 4 bases and V by 5 bases; bases with no gene match: 4. In nucleotides, the CDR3 is TGTGCCAGCAGTAGGGGACAGGGGACCTATGGCTACACCTTC. Translated, it gives CASSRGQGTYGYTF.

There are a few counts of this clone. The chain uses TRBV28 and TRBJ1-2; TRBD1 matches at 7 bases. After removal of 4 bases from V and 6 bases from J, the junction contained 2 bases not matched to a gene. This CDR3 has 12 amino acids. The germline gives CDR1 MDHEN, CDR2 SYDVKM. CDR3 nucleotides: TGTGCCAGCAGTTGGAGGGGGCATGGCTACACCTTC. Amino acid sequence: CASSWRGHGYTF.

The chain has TRBV27 and TRBJ2-3, with TRBD1 identical over 8 bases. The CDR3 length is 15 residues. V shed 4 bases, J shed 2 bases, and the junction held 5 bases outside the gene matches. Germline V gene lookup returns CDR1 MNHEY and CDR2 SMNVEV (reference sequence). CDR3 loop: CASSSHRGNTDTQYF. The CDR3 DNA reads TGTGCCAGCAGTTCTCACAGGGGGAACACAGATACGCAGTATTTT.

This clone was observed a handful of times. V usage is TRBV19 and J usage is TRBJ1-5; D is unresolved. The germline V gene has CDR1 LNHDA and CDR2 SQIVND (reference sequence). Trimming took 5 bases from V and 4 from J, leaving 12 bases between them. This CDR3 has 14 amino acids. CDR3 loop: CASSAGWGNQPQHF. In DNA form, the CDR3 reads TGTGCCAGTAGTGCGGGATGGGGAAATCAGCCCCAGCATTTT.

This clone has a single count. The gene calls are TRBV5-4 and TRBJ2-1; TRBD2 matches at 9 bases. The CDR3 covers 17 residues. CDR1 is SGHNT, CDR2 YYREEE, per germline (reference sequence). V was clipped by 4 bases and J by 1 base; unmatched bases: 9. The DNA for the CDR3 is TGTGCCAGCAGCCCCGCGGGGGGGAGGGGTTCCTACAATGAGCAGTTCTTC. Amino acid sequence: CASSPAGGRGSYNEQFF.

This chain joins TRBV15 and TRBJ2-7, with 9 bases fitting TRBD2. This CDR3 region has 13 residues. With V trimmed by 3 bases and J by 4 bases, 1 base remained unmatched. Germline CDR1 LNHNV, CDR2 YYDKDF (reference sequence). CDR3 sequence reads: CATSRGLAYEQYF. The CDR3 DNA is TGTGCCACCAGCAGGGGACTAGCTTACGAGCAGTACTTC.

This chain links TRBV7-2 with TRBJ1-2; D unclear. Per the germline V gene, CDR1 is SGHTA and CDR2 is FQGNSA. V lost 5 bases to trimming and J lost 3 bases, with 19 bases between them. The CDR3 has 16 residues. The CDR3 sequence is CASSTYTTRVDYGYTF. DNA of the CDR3: TGTGCCAGCAGCACATACACAACCCGGGTCGACTATGGCTACACCTTC. The full variable domain, rest sourced from reference TRBV7-2 and TRBJ1-2, is GAGVSQSPSNKVTEKGKDVELRCDPISGHTALYWYRQSLGQGLEFLIYFQGNSAPDKSGLPSDRFSAERTGGSVSTLTIQRTQQEDSAVYLCASSTYTTRVDYGYTFGSGTRLTVV.

This chain links TRBV19 with TRBJ1-1, with TRBD1 identical over 7 bases. Looked up from germline, CDR1 is LNHDA and CDR2 is SQIVND (reference sequence). V trimming: 8 bases; J trimming: 1 base; junction bases outside the gene matches: 7. The CDR3 covers 14 residues. The CDR3 DNA is TGTGCCAGTCGTGGCAGGGGGGAGAACACTGAAGCTTTCTTT. Its protein is CASRGRGENTEAFF.

The chain joins TRBV7-9 to TRBJ1-2; 7 nucleotides line up with TRBD1. The junction had 10 bases not matched to a gene; V was cut back by 5 bases and J by 4 bases. The CDR3 length is 15 residues. The V gene's germline CDR1 is SEHNR and CDR2 FQNEAQ (reference sequence). The CDR3 nucleotides are TGTGCCAGCAGCACCACCGGGACAGTTACCTATGGCTACACCTTC. Translated, it gives CASSTTGTVTYGYTF.

J is TRBJ2-7 and V is TRBV9; tentative D call: TRBD2 (6 bases). CDR3 length equals 14 residues. Trimming cost V 0 bases and J 0 bases, with 7 bases left between them. In germline, CDR1 is SGDLS, CDR2 YYNGEE. The CDR3: CASSVVGSSYEQYF. CDR3 nucleotides: TGTGCCAGCAGCGTAGTCGGGAGCTCCTACGAGCAGTACTTC. Combining the CDR3 with reference TRBV9 and TRBJ2-7 gives the whole variable domain DSGVTQTPKHLITATGQRVTLRCSPRSGDLSVYWYQQSLDQGLQFLIQYYNGEERAKGNILERFSAQQFPDLHSELNLSSLELGDSALYFCASSVVGSSYEQYFGPGTRLTVT.

The rearrangement uses TRBV27 and TRBJ2-2; a weak D match, TRBD1 (6 bases). The CDR3 contains 18 residues. Between the trimmed V and J ends, which lost 0 bases and 5 bases, there was a span of 19 bases. Germline V gives CDR1 MNHEY, CDR2 SMNVEV (reference sequence). CDR3 DNA: TGTGCCAGCAGTTTATCGCTTAGAGGGGGAGAAGGAACCGGGGAGCTGTTTTTT. It translates to CASSLSLRGGEGTGELFF.